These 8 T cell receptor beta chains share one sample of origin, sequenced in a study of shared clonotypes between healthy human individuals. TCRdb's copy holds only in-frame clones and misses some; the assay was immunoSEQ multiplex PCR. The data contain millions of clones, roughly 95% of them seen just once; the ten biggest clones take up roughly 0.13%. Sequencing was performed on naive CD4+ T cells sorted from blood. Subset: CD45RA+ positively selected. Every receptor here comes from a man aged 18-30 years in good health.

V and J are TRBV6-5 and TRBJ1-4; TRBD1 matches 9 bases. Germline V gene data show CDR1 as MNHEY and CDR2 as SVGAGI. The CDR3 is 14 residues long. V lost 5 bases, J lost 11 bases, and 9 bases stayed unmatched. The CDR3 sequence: CASSLGTGSGKLFF. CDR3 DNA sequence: TGTGCCAGCAGTCTGGGGACAGGGTCGGGGAAACTGTTTTTT.

In DNA form, the CDR3 reads TGTGCCTGGAGAGATGGACAGGGAACCCCTCCCTTTGCCGAGCAGTACTTC. Translated, it gives CAWRDGQGTPPFAEQYF. This rearrangement joins TRBV30 to TRBJ2-7; TRBD1 matches at 8 bases. After removal of 3 bases from V and 6 bases from J, the junction contained 19 bases not matched to a gene. Per germline, CDR1 GTSNPN and CDR2 SVGIG (reference sequence). This CDR3 is built from 17 residues.

The CDR3 DNA sequence: TGTGCCTGGGGGTCCGGTGCTGGAAACACCATATATTTT. This sequence encodes CAWGSGAGNTIYF. The chain recombines TRBV30 with TRBJ1-3, with D uncertain. Trimming cost V 5 bases and J 2 bases, with 10 bases left between them. This CDR3 is 13 amino acids long. CDR1 and CDR2 from the germline V gene are GTSNPN and SVGIG (reference sequence).

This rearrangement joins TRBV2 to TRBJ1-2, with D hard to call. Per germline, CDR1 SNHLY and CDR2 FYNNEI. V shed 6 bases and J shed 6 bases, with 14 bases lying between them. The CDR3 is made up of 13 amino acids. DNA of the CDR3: TGTGCCAGCAGCATAAACAGAGAAGATGGCTACACCTTC. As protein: CASSINREDGYTF.

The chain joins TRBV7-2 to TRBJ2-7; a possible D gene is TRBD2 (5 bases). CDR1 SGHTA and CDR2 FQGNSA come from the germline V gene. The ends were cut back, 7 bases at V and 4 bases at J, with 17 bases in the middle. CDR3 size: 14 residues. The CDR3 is CASTVVRGDYEQYF. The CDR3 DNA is TGTGCCAGCACCGTCGTTCGGGGTGATTACGAGCAGTACTTC.

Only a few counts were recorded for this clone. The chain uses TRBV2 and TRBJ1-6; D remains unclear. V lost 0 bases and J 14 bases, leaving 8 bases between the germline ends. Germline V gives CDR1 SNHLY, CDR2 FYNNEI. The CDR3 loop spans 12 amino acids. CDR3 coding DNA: TGTGCCAGCAGTGAAGCGTCTTCTACCCTCCACTTT. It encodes CASSEASSTLHF.

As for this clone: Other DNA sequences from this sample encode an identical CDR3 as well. The CDR3 region is CAISESKGLNTEAFF. The CDR3 DNA sequence: TGTGCCATCAGTGAGTCAAAGGGCCTGAACACTGAAGCTTTCTTT. This sequence joins TRBV10-3 and TRBJ1-1, with no clear D. Trimming shortened V by 0 bases and J by 0 bases, and 8 bases separated the two germline ends. Looked up from germline, CDR1 is ENHRY and CDR2 is SYGVKD. The CDR3 has 15 residues.

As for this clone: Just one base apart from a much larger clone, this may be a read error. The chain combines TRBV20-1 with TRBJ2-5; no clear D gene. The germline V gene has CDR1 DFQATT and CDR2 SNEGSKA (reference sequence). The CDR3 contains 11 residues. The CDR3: CSAILQGTQYF. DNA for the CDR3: TGCAGTGCCATCCTTCAAGGGACCCAGTACTTC.